The clone carrying this T cell receptor (beta chain) was detected once. Its antigen remains unidentified. This sample was taken from a study of Ad26.COV2.S vaccination and SARS-CoV-2 variants. As for the study in general: Ad26.COV2.S given intramuscularly, once or twice 56 days apart. Study-wide findings and caveats: Researchers cautioned that TCR breadth and depth analyses may have underestimated total T cell responses. Ad26.COV2.S recipients had broader spike-specific TCRs (P = 0.0014).

Treatment meaning: roughly 19 received Ad26.COV2.S at low or high dose, single or two shots; about five received placebo; per-sample allocation not given. Day 63 following the first vaccine or placebo injection was when the samples were taken. Within Boston, the person who donated was an adult of 18-55 years. Clones were read by immunoSEQ multiplex PCR, and TCRdb kept only the in-frame ones, dropping some. The sample holds 250,000 to 300,000 clones, about 89% seen once. Germline V gene data show CDR1 as SGHTA and CDR2 as FQGTGA. With 4 bases removed from V and 4 bases from J, the gap between germline ends came to 10 bases. This CDR3 spans 13 amino acids.

Sequencing was performed on peripheral blood, taken in a trial of Ad26.COV2.S vaccine versus placebo. The receptor comes from a person between 18 and 59 years old who received the Ad26.COV2.S COVID-19 vaccine or a placebo. The chain is built from TRBV7-3 and TRBJ1-1; perhaps TRBD1 as D (5 bases). The CDR3 sequence is CASSSQGGTEAFF. CDR3 sequence (DNA): TGTGCCAGCAGCTCCCAGGGCGGCACTGAAGCTTTCTTT.